The 3 T cell receptor beta chains below all came from one sample that was sequenced in a study of response to subunit inactivated influenza vaccine. Via MiXCR, TCRdb re-called the RT-PCR reads, giving one row per CDR3 protein. Seen here are 650,000 to 800,000 distinct CDR3 sequences, over 11% observed once, and the top ten hold 6.5% to 8.5%. The source was PBMCs from blood, collected roughly 2 weeks before vaccination. The receptors stem from a man over 45 who received an inactivated influenza vaccine.

This clonotype was seen a few times. The V call is TRBV11-1, the J call TRBJ2-3, with TRBD1 matching 8 bases. V dropped 4 bases and J dropped 2; count of bases not matched to a gene: 11. Germline CDR1 and CDR2: SGHAT and FQDESV (reference sequence). The CDR3 is made up of 17 amino acids. CDR3 nucleotides: TGTGCCAGCAGCTACCGACAGGGGTCGGGAGTCACAGATACGCAGTATTTT. Protein: CASSYRQGSGVTDTQYF. Complete variable domain (other parts from reference TRBV11-1 and TRBJ2-3): EAEVAQSPRYKITEKSQAVAFWCDPISGHATLYWYRQILGQGPELLVQFQDESVVDDSQLPKDRFSAERLKGVDSTLKIQPAELGDSAMYLCASSYRQGSGVTDTQYFGPGTRLTVL.

V is TRBV24-1 and J is TRBJ1-5, with 7 bases lining up with TRBD1. CDR1 KGHDR and CDR2 SFDVKD come from the germline V gene. V shed 4 bases, J shed 4 bases, and the junction held 6 bases outside the gene matches. This CDR3 has 15 residues. The CDR3 coding sequence is TGTGCCACCAGTGAGGGCGGACAGGAAAATCAGCCCCAGCATTTT. Translation: CATSEGGQENQPQHF.

This clonotype has only a few counts. The gene calls are TRBV28 and TRBJ1-5; D is uncertain. Germline CDR1 and CDR2: MDHEN and SYDVKM. V gave up 3 bases and J gave up 6 bases, with 6 bases separating them. The CDR3 contains 12 residues. This CDR3 is CASSFVSQPQHF. The CDR3 DNA sequence: TGTGCCAGCAGTTTCGTATCTCAGCCCCAGCATTTT.